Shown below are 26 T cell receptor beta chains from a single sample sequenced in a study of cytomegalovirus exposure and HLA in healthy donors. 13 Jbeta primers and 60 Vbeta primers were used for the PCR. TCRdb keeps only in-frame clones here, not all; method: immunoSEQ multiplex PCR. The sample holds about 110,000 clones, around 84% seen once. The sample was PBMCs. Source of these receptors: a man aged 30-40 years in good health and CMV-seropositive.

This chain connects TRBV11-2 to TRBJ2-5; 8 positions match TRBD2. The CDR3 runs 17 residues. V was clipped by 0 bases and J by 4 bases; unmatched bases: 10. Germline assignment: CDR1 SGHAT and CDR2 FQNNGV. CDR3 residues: CASSLDPRGGARETQYF. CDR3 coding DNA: TGTGCCAGCAGCTTAGATCCTCGGGGGGGGGCCAGAGAGACCCAGTACTTC.

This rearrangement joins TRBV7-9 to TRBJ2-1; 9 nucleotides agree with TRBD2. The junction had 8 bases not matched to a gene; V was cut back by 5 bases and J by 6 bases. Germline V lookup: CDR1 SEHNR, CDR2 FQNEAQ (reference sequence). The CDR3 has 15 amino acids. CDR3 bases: TGTGCCAGCAGCCTGGAAGTGCGGGAGGGCAATGAGCAGTTCTTC. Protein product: CASSLEVREGNEQFF. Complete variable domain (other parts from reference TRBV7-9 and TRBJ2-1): DTGVSQNPRHKITKRGQNVTFRCDPISEHNRLYWYRQTLGQGPEFLTYFQNEAQLEKSRLLSDRFSAERPKGSFSTLEIQRTEQGDSAMYLCASSLEVREGNEQFFGPGTRLTVL.

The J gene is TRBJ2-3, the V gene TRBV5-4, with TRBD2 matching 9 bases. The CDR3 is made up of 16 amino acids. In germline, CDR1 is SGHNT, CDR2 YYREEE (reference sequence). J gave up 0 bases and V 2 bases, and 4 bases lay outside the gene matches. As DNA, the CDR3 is TGTGCCAGCAGCTTCGGGACTAGCCGGAGCACAGATACGCAGTATTTT. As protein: CASSFGTSRSTDTQYF.

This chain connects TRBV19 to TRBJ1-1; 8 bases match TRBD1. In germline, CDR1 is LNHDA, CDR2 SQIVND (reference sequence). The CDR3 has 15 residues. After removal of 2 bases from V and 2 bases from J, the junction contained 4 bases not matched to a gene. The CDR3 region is CASSIRQGANTEAFF. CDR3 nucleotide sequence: TGTGCCAGTAGTATACGGCAGGGGGCTAACACTGAAGCTTTCTTT.

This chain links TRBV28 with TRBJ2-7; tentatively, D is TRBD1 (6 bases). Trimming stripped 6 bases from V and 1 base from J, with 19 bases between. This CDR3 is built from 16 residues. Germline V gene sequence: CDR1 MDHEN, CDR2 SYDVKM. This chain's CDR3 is CASSPNTGLASYEQYF. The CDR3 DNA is TGTGCCAGCAGCCCCAATACAGGGCTGGCGTCCTACGAGCAGTACTTC.

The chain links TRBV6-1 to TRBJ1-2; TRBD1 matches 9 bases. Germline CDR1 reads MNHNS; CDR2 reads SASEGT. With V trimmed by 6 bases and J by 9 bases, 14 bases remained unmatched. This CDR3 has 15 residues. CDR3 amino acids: CASRGYGTGKTRYTF. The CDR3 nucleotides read TGTGCCAGCAGAGGTTACGGGACAGGGAAAACTCGCTACACCTTC.

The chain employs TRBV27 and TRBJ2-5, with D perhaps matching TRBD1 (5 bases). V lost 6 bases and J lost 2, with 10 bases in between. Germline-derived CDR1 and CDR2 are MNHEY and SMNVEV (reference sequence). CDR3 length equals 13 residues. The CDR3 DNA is TGTGCCAGCAGCAATAGACAGCAAGAGACCCAGTACTTC. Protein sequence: CASSNRQQETQYF.

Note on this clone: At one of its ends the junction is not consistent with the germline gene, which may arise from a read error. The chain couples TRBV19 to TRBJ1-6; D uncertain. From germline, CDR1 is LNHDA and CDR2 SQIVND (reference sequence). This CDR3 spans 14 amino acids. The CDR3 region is CASSMAQSNPPLHF. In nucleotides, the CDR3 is TGTGCCAGTAGTATGGCCCAAAGTAATCCACCCCTCCACTTT. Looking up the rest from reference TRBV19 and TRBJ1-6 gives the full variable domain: DGGITQSPKYLFRKEGQNVTLSCEQNLNHDAMYWYRQDPGQGLRLIYYSQIVNDFQKGDIAEGYSVSREKKESFPLTVTSAQKNPTAFYLCASSMAQSNPPLHFGNGTRLTVT.

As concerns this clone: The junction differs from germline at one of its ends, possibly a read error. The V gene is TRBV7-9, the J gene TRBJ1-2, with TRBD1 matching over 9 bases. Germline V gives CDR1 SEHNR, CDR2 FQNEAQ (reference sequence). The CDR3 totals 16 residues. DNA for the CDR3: TGTTCCAGCAGCTTGAACAGGGGGCGTTTCTCCTATGGCTACACCTTC. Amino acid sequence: CSSSLNRGRFSYGYTF.

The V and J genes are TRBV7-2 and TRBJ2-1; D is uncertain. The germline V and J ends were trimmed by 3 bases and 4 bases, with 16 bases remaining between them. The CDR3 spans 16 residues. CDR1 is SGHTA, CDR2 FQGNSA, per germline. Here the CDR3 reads CASSFSSMGQYNEQFF. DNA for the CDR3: TGTGCCAGCAGCTTTTCCTCCATGGGCCAGTACAATGAGCAGTTCTTC.

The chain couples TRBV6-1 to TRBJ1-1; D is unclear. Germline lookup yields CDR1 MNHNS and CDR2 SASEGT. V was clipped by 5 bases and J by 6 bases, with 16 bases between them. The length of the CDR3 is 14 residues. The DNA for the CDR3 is TGTGCCAGCAGTCTACTAGGCAGAGGCGCTGAAGCTTTCTTT. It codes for CASSLLGRGAEAFF.

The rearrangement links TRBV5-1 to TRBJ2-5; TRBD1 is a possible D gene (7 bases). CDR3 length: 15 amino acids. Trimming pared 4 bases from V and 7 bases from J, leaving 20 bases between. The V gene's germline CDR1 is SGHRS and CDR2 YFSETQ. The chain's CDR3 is CASSSEPNRGLTQYF. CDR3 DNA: TGCGCCAGCAGCAGTGAACCTAACAGGGGACTGACCCAGTACTTC.

CDR3 in amino acids: CAISESKGQGGSEAFF. In DNA form, the CDR3 reads TGTGCCATCAGTGAGTCGAAGGGACAGGGTGGGTCTGAAGCTTTCTTT. The chain carries TRBV10-3 and TRBJ1-1; TRBD1 aligns across 9 bases. This CDR3 is built from 16 residues. J gave up 6 bases and V 0 bases, and 8 bases lay outside the gene matches. CDR1 ENHRY and CDR2 SYGVKD come from the germline V gene.

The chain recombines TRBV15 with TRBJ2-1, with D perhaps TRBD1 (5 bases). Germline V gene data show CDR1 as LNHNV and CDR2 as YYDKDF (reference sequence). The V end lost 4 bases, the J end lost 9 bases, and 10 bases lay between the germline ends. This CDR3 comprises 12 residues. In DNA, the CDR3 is TGTGCCACCAGCATGGACACAGCTGAGCAGTTCTTC. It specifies CATSMDTAEQFF.

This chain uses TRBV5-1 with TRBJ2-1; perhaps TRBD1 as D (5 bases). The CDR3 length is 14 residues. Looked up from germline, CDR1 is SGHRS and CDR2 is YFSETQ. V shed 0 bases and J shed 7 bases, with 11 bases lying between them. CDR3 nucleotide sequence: TGCGCCAGCAGCTTGGGGGGCGCTTTAAATGAGCAGTTCTTC. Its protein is CASSLGGALNEQFF.

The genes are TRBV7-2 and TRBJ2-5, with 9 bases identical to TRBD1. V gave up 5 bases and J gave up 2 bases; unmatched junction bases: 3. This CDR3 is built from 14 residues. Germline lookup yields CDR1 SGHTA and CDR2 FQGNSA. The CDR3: CASSPGTGQETQYF. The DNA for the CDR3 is TGTGCCAGCAGCCCCGGGACAGGGCAAGAGACCCAGTACTTC.

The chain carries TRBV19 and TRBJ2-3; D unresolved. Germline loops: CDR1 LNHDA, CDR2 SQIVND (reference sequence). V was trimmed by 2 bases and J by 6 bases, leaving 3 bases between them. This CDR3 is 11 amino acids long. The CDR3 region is CASSIQDTQYF. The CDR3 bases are TGTGCCAGTAGTATACAGGATACGCAGTATTTT.

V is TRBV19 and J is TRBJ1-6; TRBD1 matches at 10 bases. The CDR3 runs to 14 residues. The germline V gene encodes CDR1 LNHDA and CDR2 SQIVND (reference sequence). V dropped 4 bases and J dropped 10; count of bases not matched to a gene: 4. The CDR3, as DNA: TGTGCCAGTAGTACGACAGGGGGCGGGTCACCCCTCCACTTT. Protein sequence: CASSTTGGGSPLHF.

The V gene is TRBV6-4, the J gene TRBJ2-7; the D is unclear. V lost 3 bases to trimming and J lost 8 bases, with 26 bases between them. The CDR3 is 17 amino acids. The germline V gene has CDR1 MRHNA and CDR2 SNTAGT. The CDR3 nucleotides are TGTGCCAGCAGTGAGATTTTGGCGCGTACCCTAGGTGAGAAGCAGTACGTC. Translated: CASSEILARTLGEKQYV.

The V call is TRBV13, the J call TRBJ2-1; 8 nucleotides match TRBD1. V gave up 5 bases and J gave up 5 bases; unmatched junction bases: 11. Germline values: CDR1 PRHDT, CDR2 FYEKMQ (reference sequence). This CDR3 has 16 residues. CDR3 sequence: CASSEPRGHGDNEQFF. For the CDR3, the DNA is TGTGCCAGCAGCGAACCCAGGGGGCATGGAGACAATGAGCAGTTCTTC.

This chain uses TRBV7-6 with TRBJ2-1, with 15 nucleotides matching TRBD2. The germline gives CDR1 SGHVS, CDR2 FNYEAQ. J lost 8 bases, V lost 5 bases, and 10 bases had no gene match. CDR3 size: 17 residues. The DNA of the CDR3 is TGTGCCAGCAGCCCCCGGACTAGCGGGAGGGGTTGGGATGAGCAGTTCTTC. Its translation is CASSPRTSGRGWDEQFF.

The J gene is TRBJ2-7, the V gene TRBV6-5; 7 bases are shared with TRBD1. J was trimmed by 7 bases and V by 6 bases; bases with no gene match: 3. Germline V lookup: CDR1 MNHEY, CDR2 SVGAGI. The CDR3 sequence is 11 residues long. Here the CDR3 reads CASSQGVEQYF. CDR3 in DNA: TGTGCCAGCAGCCAGGGGGTTGAGCAGTACTTC.

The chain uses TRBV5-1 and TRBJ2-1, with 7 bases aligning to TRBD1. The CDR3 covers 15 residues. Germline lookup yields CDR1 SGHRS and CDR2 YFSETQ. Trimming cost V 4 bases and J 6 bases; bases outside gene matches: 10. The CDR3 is CASSPGTASLNEQFF. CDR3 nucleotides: TGCGCCAGCAGCCCGGGGACAGCAAGTCTCAATGAGCAGTTCTTC.

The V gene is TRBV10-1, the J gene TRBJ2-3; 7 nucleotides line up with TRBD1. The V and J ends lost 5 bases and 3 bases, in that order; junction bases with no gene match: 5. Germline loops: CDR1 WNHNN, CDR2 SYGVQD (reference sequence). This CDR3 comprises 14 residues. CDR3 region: CASSLRGRTDTQYF. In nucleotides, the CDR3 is TGCGCCAGCAGTCTGAGGGGGCGGACAGATACGCAGTATTTT.

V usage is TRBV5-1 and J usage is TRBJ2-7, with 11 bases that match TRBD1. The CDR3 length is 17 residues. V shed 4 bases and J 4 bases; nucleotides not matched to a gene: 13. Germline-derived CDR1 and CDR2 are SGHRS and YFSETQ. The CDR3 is CASSGRTGTGGMYEQYF. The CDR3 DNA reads TGCGCCAGCAGCGGAAGGACCGGGACAGGGGGTATGTACGAGCAGTACTTC.

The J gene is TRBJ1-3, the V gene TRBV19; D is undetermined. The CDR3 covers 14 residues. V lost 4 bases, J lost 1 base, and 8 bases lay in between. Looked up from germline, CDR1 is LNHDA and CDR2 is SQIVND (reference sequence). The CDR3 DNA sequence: TGTGCCAGTAGTACCCAGGCTTCTGGAAACACCATATATTTT. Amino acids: CASSTQASGNTIYF.